These T cell receptor beta chains were read from a single sample in a study of CD8 T cells in Susac syndrome. Via MiXCR, TCRdb re-called the immunoSEQ multiplex PCR reads, giving one row per CDR3 protein. The table has roughly 180,000 distinct CDR3 sequences, over 85% seen once; the top ten hold 0.1%. Sequenced sample: CD4+ T cells from PBMCs. These receptor sequences come from a human donor in good health. Both conserved end residues are part of each CDR3. D genes are given only for firm matches. Rows may omit the clone size; those that give it use once, few, many or a size class.

v_call	clone_size	d_call	j_call	cdr3_nt	cdr3_aa
TRBV4-3	once	TRBD2	TRBJ2-1	TGCGCCAGCAGCCACTTCACTAGCGGGAGATACAATGAGCAGTTCTTC	CASSHFTSGRYNEQFF
TRBV6-2/TRBV6-3	once	TRBD1	TRBJ1-1	TGTGCCACCACGGATATGACAGGGACATTCACTGAAGCTTTCTTT	CATTDMTGTFTEAFF
TRBV7-3	NA	NA	TRBJ1-1	TGTGCCAGCAGCCCCGTAAAGAGGGGTACTGAAGCTTTCTTT	CASSPVKRGTEAFF
TRBV7-7	NA	TRBD1	TRBJ2-3	TGTGCTAGCAGCCTGGACAGGGGATCAGATACGCAGTATTTT	CASSLDRGSDTQYF
TRBV28	NA	NA	TRBJ2-7	TGTGCCAGCAGCCGCCCGGGCCCCTACGAGCAGTACTTC	CASSRPGPYEQYF
TRBV4-3	NA	NA	TRBJ2-2	TGCGCCAGCAGCCAAGTTGCAGGCCCTCAAACCGGGGAGCTGTTTTTT	CASSQVAGPQTGELFF
TRBV6-1	NA	TRBD2	TRBJ2-3	TGTGCCAGCAGTCCGGGACTAGCGGGAGAGGCGGATACGCAGTATTTT	CASSPGLAGEADTQYF
TRBV20-1	NA	NA	TRBJ2-3	TGCAGTGCTAGGTTGGCGGCAGATACGCAGTATTTT	CSARLAADTQYF
TRBV6-2/TRBV6-3	NA	NA	TRBJ2-7	TGTGCCAGCAGTTACTCCCAGGGTGGCTACGAGCAGTACTTC	CASSYSQGGYEQYF
TRBV11-2	few	TRBD2	TRBJ2-3	TGTGCCAGCAGCTCCCCGGGACTAGCGGGAACAGATACGCAGTATTTT	CASSSPGLAGTDTQYF
TRBV29-1	NA	NA	TRBJ2-1	TGCAGCGTTGGAAGGGGGGATAATGAGCAGTTCTTC	CSVGRGDNEQFF
TRBV28	NA	NA	TRBJ2-6	TGTGCCAGCACCATGACAGTGATTCGTTCTGGGGCCAACGTCCTGACTTTC	CASTMTVIRSGANVLTF
TRBV4-3	NA	TRBD2	TRBJ2-7	TGCGCCAGCAGCCAGGACTCTAGCGGGAACCCCTACGAGCAGTACTTC	CASSQDSSGNPYEQYF
TRBV24-1	NA	TRBD2	TRBJ2-1	TGTGCCACCAGTGATCCGGGACTAGCGGGTACCTACAATGAGCAGTTCTTC	CATSDPGLAGTYNEQFF
TRBV3-1	NA	NA	TRBJ1-1	TGTGCCAGCAGCATCGTTCCGTACACTGAAGCTTTCTTT	CASSIVPYTEAFF
TRBV25-1	once	NA	TRBJ2-7	TGTGCCAGCAGTGAATATAACGAGCAGTACTTC	CASSEYNEQYF
TRBV29-1	NA	NA	TRBJ2-2	TGCAGCGGACATGAAGCGAACACCGGGGAGCTGTTTTTT	CSGHEANTGELFF
TRBV29-1	NA	NA	TRBJ1-3	TGCAGCGTCAGGGACCCGGGGGCTGGAAACACCATATATTTT	CSVRDPGAGNTIYF
TRBV20-1	NA	NA	TRBJ2-3	TGCAGTGCTAGAGTCGGGGGGCAGACAGATACGCAGTATTTT	CSARVGGQTDTQYF
TRBV7-2	NA	NA	TRBJ2-6	TGTGCCAGCAGCCTCCTTCCTGGGGCCAACGTCCTGACTTTC	CASSLLPGANVLTF
TRBV3-1	NA	TRBD2	TRBJ2-7	TGTGCCAGCAGCCAGAGCGGGACCTTCGGACACGAGCAGTACTTC	CASSQSGTFGHEQYF
TRBV7-2	NA	NA	TRBJ2-7	TGTGCCAGCAGCCCCAGATTCTACGAGCAGTACTTC	CASSPRFYEQYF
TRBV20-1	NA	NA	TRBJ1-5	TGCAGTGCTAGCCTGGGAGGAAGTGGGCAGCCCCAGCATTTT	CSASLGGSGQPQHF
TRBV24-1	NA	TRBD2	TRBJ2-1	TGTGCCACCAGTGGACTAGCGTTCAATGAGCAGTTCTTC	CATSGLAFNEQFF
TRBV11-1	NA	NA	TRBJ2-1	TGTGCCAGCAGCTGGGGCGACCAGTACAATGAGCAGTTCTTC	CASSWGDQYNEQFF
TRBV20-1	once	TRBD1	TRBJ2-1	TGCAGTGCGCAGACAGGGAAGGGTTACAATGAGCAGTTCTTC	CSAQTGKGYNEQFF
TRBV5-4	NA	NA	TRBJ2-6	TGTGCCAGCTTTCCATCTAGCTCTGGGGCCAACGTCCTGACTTTC	CASFPSSSGANVLTF
TRBV7-9	NA	NA	TRBJ2-1	TGTGCCAGCAGCTTAGTTGGCGAGGGCGATGAGCAGTTCTTC	CASSLVGEGDEQFF
TRBV6-2/TRBV6-3	NA	NA	TRBJ1-5	TGTGCCAGCAGTCCCGTCGACCGATTCACTGGGGGCTTCCTAAATCAGCCCCAGCATTTT	CASSPVDRFTGGFLNQPQHF
TRBV6-6	once	TRBD1	TRBJ2-7	TGTGCCAGCAGAGGACAGGGTCTCTACGAGCAGTACTTC	CASRGQGLYEQYF
TRBV29-1	NA	NA	TRBJ1-1	TGCAGCGGGACACAGAGCACTGAAGCTTTCTTT	CSGTQSTEAFF
TRBV20-1	NA	TRBD1	TRBJ2-7	TGCAGTGCCCTCCGACAGGGGGACCCCTACGAGCAGTACTTC	CSALRQGDPYEQYF
TRBV24-1	NA	TRBD2	TRBJ2-1	TGTGCCACCGGGAGCGGGAGCTACAATGAGCAGTTCTTC	CATGSGSYNEQFF
TRBV20-1	NA	NA	TRBJ2-5	TGCAGTGCTAGTCAGGAGACCCAGTACTTC	CSASQETQYF
TRBV7-9	NA	NA	TRBJ2-5	TGTGCCAGCAGCCGGGACTTAAGAGGAGAGACCCAGTACTTC	CASSRDLRGETQYF
TRBV4-3	NA	TRBD2	TRBJ2-1	TGCGCCAGCAGCCAAGAGGCCCCGGTCGGCGGGAGGTACCACAATGAGCAGTTCTTC	CASSQEAPVGGRYHNEQFF
TRBV7-9	NA	TRBD1	TRBJ2-3	TGTGCCAGCAGCTTAGCTGAGGGGGCTTACACAGATACGCAGTATTTT	CASSLAEGAYTDTQYF
TRBV30	NA	NA	TRBJ1-2	TGTGCCTGGAGGGGTCTACAGGGTTATGGCTACACCTTC	CAWRGLQGYGYTF
TRBV20-1	NA	NA	TRBJ2-5	TGCAGTGCTATAAACCCCTGGCCCCAAGAGACCCAGTACTTC	CSAINPWPQETQYF
TRBV9	few	NA	TRBJ1-1	TGTGCCAGCAGCGTCGTCCCCGGGGACACTGAAGCTTTCTTT	CASSVVPGDTEAFF
TRBV5-1	NA	TRBD2	TRBJ2-1	TGCGCCAGCAGCTTGTATAGGCTAGCGGGCAACGATGAGCAGTTCTTC	CASSLYRLAGNDEQFF
TRBV7-9	NA	TRBD1	TRBJ2-7	TGTGCCAGCAGCAGAACAGGGGTAAGAGTCTACGAGCAGTACTTC	CASSRTGVRVYEQYF
TRBV30	NA	TRBD2	TRBJ2-7	TGTGCCGGTCTAGCGGGAGTCCACGAGCAGTACTTC	CAGLAGVHEQYF
TRBV18	once	TRBD1	TRBJ1-2	TGTGCCAGCTCACCATCGGGACAGGATTATGGCTACACCTTC	CASSPSGQDYGYTF
TRBV7-3	NA	NA	TRBJ2-2	TGTGCCAGCAGCCTGTCCACTGCGAACACCGGGGAGCTGTTTTTT	CASSLSTANTGELFF